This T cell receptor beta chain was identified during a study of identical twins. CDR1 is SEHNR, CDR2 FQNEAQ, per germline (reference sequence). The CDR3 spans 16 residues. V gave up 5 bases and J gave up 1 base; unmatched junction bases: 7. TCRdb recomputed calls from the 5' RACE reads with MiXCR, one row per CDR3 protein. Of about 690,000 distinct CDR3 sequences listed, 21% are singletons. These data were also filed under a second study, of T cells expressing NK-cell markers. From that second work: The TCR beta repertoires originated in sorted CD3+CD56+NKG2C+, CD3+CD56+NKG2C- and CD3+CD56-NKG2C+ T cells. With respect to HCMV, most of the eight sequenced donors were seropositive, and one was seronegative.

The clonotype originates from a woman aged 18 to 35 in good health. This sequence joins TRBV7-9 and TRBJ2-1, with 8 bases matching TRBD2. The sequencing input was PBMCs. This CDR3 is CASSPFTGGSYNEQFF. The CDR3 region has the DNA TGTGCCAGCAGCCCCTTTACGGGAGGGTCCTACAATGAGCAGTTCTTC.